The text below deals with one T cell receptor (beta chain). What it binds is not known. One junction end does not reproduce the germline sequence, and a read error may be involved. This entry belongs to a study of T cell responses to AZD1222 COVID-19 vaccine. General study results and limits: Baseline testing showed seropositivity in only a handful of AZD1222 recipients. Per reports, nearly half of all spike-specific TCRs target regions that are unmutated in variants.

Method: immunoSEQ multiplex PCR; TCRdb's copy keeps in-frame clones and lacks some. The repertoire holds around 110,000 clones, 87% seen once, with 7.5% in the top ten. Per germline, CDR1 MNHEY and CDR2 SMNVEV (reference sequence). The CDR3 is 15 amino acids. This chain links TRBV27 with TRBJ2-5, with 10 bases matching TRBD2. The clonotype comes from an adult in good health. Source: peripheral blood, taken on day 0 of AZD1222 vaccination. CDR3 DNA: TGTGCCAGCAGTTTGGCTAGCGGGAGCCAAGGGACCCAGTACTTC. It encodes CASSLASGSQGTQYF.